Shown below are 26 T cell receptor beta chains from a single sample sequenced in a study of CD8 T cells in ankylosing spondylitis. MiXCR, run by TCRdb on the 5' RACE reads, gives a single entry per CDR3 protein. The repertoire consists of around 280,000 distinct CDR3 sequences, with roughly 20% occurring once and the leading ten covering roughly 7.3%. Sequencing input: blood, either unsorted or a sorted T cell fraction (not recorded which). These receptor sequences come from a male donor with ankylosing spondylitis or in good health (not recorded which).

This clonotype was picked up a small number of times. The rearrangement uses TRBV2 and TRBJ2-7, with D maybe TRBD1 (6 bases). V lost 7 bases and J lost 5, with 15 bases in between. This CDR3 has 13 amino acids. Germline V gene data show CDR1 as SNHLY and CDR2 as FYNNEI. In nucleotides, the CDR3 is TGTGCCAGCATACGCCAGGGGTTCCACGAGCAGTACGTC. Its protein is CASIRQGFHEQYV.

A few counts support this clonotype. V gene TRBV5-1 combines with J gene TRBJ2-1; D may match TRBD1 or TRBD2 (5 bases each). V dropped 3 bases and J dropped 2 bases, with 15 bases sitting between them. Germline CDR1 is SGHRS and CDR2 is YFSETQ. The CDR3 covers 16 residues. The CDR3 coding sequence is TGCGCCAGCAGCTGGGCTGGGGACGGACCCTACAATGAGCAGTTCTTC. This gives the protein CASSWAGDGPYNEQFF.

A few counts support this clonotype. The genes are TRBV10-1 and TRBJ2-5; 7 bases map to TRBD1. Germline trimming cut 6 bases from V and 2 bases from J; bases unmatched to any gene: 15. Germline CDR1 WNHNN, CDR2 SYGVQD (reference sequence). There are 17 residues in the CDR3. DNA for the CDR3: TGCGCCAGCAGAGAAATAGGACAGGTTTACAGTCAAGAGACCCAGTACTTC. Residues: CASREIGQVYSQETQYF.

This chain connects TRBV6-5 to TRBJ2-3; D call uncertain. Germline V CDR1 and CDR2: MNHEY, SVGAGI. V was shortened by 6 bases and J by 6 bases, with 13 bases between the two germline ends. CDR3 length: 13 residues. The CDR3 here is CASRLGNEDTQYF. CDR3 nucleotide sequence: TGTGCCAGCAGGTTAGGAAATGAGGATACGCAGTATTTT.

In its sample, this clonotype was seen many times. The chain combines TRBV5-6 with TRBJ2-7; D is unclear. Trimming left V 9 bases short and J 0 bases short, with 16 bases between. This CDR3 is built from 14 residues. Germline V lookup: CDR1 SGHDT, CDR2 YYEEEE. The CDR3 here is CATQNPTSSYEQYV. In nucleotides, the CDR3 is TGTGCCACCCAGAACCCAACGAGCTCCTACGAGCAGTACGTC.

This clonotype was counted only a few times. The chain uses TRBV28 and TRBJ2-3; tentatively, D is TRBD1 (6 bases). This CDR3 contains 13 residues. Per the germline V gene, CDR1 is MDHEN and CDR2 is SYDVKM. V dropped 8 bases and J dropped 4 bases, with 13 bases sitting between them. The CDR3 region has the DNA TGTGCCAGCGGACGACAGGCTGCAGATACGCAGTATTTT. Amino acid sequence: CASGRQAADTQYF.

The V call is TRBV20-1, the J call TRBJ1-1, with TRBD1 as a possible D gene (6 bases). With 5 bases removed from V and 5 bases from J, the gap between germline ends came to 18 bases. This CDR3 is 14 amino acids long. Germline V CDR1 and CDR2: DFQATT, SNEGSKA (reference sequence). This CDR3 is CSAGGQGLNTEAFF. The CDR3 nucleotides read TGCAGTGCTGGAGGGCAGGGGCTTAATACTGAAGCTTTCTTT.

The chain has TRBV28 and TRBJ1-3; D unclear. Germline CDR1 MDHEN, CDR2 SYDVKM. Trimming left V 7 bases short and J 2 bases short, with 9 bases between. CDR3 size: 13 residues. The CDR3 DNA reads as TGTGCCAGCACCCCCACTACTGGAAACACCATATATTTT. Its translation is CASTPTTGNTIYF.

The rearrangement joins TRBV6-4 to TRBJ2-1; TRBD1 agrees at 8 bases. V shed 6 bases and J 9 bases; nucleotides not matched to a gene: 13. Germline V CDR1 and CDR2: MRHNA, SNTAGT. This CDR3 is 15 amino acids long. CDR3 in amino acids: CASSIGGTGRGEQFF. In nucleotides, the CDR3 is TGTGCCAGCAGCATAGGCGGGACAGGACGGGGTGAGCAGTTCTTC.

The rearrangement joins TRBV7-3 to TRBJ1-3; 9 nucleotides line up with TRBD1. V was pared by 4 bases and J by 4 bases, with 5 bases of the junction left unmatched. This CDR3 is 15 amino acids long. Germline V gene lookup returns CDR1 SGHTA and CDR2 FQGTGA. DNA of the CDR3: TGTGCCAGCAGCTCAACAGGGGGCGCGGGAAACACCATATATTTT. Protein product: CASSSTGGAGNTIYF.

In this sample, this clonotype turned up a few times. V usage is TRBV5-1 and J usage is TRBJ1-2; D possibly corresponds to TRBD1 (5 bases). Trimming shortened V by 0 bases and J by 4 bases, and 10 bases separated the two germline ends. Germline V gene sequence: CDR1 SGHRS, CDR2 YFSETQ. This CDR3 has 14 residues. The DNA for the CDR3 is TGCGCCAGCAGCTTGGCCGTCGACAGCTATGGCTACACCTTC. Translating it yields CASSLAVDSYGYTF.

The rearrangement joins TRBV7-9 to TRBJ2-1, with TRBD2 matching over 10 bases. Germline CDR1 and CDR2: SEHNR and FQNEAQ (reference sequence). The CDR3 length is 15 residues. V gave up 3 bases and J gave up 7 bases; unmatched junction bases: 6. In nucleotides, the CDR3 is TGTGCCAGCAGCTTCTTGCTAGCGGGAGAGAATGAGCAGTTCTTC. It is translated as CASSFLLAGENEQFF.

A note on this clonotype: The junction shows a germline mismatch at one end, possibly a read error. The chain employs TRBV5-1 and TRBJ2-1; D could derive from TRBD1 or TRBD2 (6 bases each). The germline V gene has CDR1 SGHRS and CDR2 YFSETQ. The CDR3 is 14 amino acids. The CDR3 coding sequence is TGCGCCAGCAGATGGAGGGGGTCGGGCAATGAGCAGTGCTTC. Translating gives CASRWRGSGNEQCF.

As to this clonotype: Relative to the germline gene, one junction end is altered; a read error may explain this. This sequence joins TRBV12-3 or TRBV12-4 and TRBJ2-1, with D possibly being TRBD1 (6 bases). This CDR3 contains 14 residues. As DNA, the CDR3 is TGTACCAGCAGTTTAGGGGGAGATACAATGAAGCAGTTCTTC. Its protein product is CTSSLGGDTMKQFF.

This clonotype turned up a few times. The gene calls are TRBV5-1 and TRBJ2-1, with D maybe TRBD2 (6 bases). The CDR3 extends over 14 amino acids. Germline CDR1 is SGHRS and CDR2 is YFSETQ. The V gene lost 4 bases and the J gene lost 5 bases, with 13 bases spanning the gap. CDR3 sequence: CASSPQRAHNEQFF. In DNA form, the CDR3 reads TGCGCCAGCAGCCCCCAGCGGGCCCACAATGAGCAGTTCTTC.

V is TRBV28 and J is TRBJ2-2, with TRBD2 identical over 7 bases. Germline CDR1 and CDR2: MDHEN and SYDVKM. V lost 3 bases to trimming and J lost 7 bases; unmatched junction nucleotides: 11. The CDR3 runs 16 residues. This CDR3 is CASSLASGIILGELFF. In DNA, the CDR3 is TGTGCCAGCAGTTTGGCCAGCGGGATCATCCTCGGGGAGCTGTTTTTT.

The CDR3 DNA is TGTGCCAGCAGTGAAGCCGGGGCGGGGAATTCACCCCTCCACTTT. Translation: CASSEAGAGNSPLHF. The rearrangement uses TRBV6-1 and TRBJ1-6; D perhaps matches TRBD1 (5 bases). V was cut by 0 bases and J by 7 bases, with 10 bases left in between. The CDR3 has 15 residues. Germline lookup yields CDR1 MNHNS and CDR2 SASEGT.

Many counts were recorded for this clonotype. The chain joins TRBV5-1 to TRBJ2-1; the D gene is possibly TRBD1 (6 bases). Between the trimmed V and J ends, which lost 3 bases and 8 bases, there was a span of 12 bases. Germline V gene data show CDR1 as SGHRS and CDR2 as YFSETQ. The CDR3 is 13 amino acids. The CDR3 coding sequence is TGCGCCAGCAGCTCAACAGGGAAGCATGAGCAGTTCTTC. Translation: CASSSTGKHEQFF.

This clonotype has just a few counts. V and J are TRBV7-3 and TRBJ2-1, with a tentative D call TRBD1 (5 bases). The germline CDR1 and CDR2 sequences are SGHTA and FQGTGA. V lost 0 bases to trimming and J lost 4 bases, with 13 bases between them. This CDR3 contains 16 residues. CDR3 in amino acids: CASSLTWAGNYNEQFF. The CDR3 bases are TGTGCCAGCAGCTTAACGTGGGCAGGGAATTACAATGAGCAGTTCTTC.

The gene calls are TRBV12-3 or TRBV12-4 and TRBJ1-2, with D hard to call. This CDR3 contains 14 residues. V was cut by 6 bases and J by 4 bases, with 15 bases left in between. DNA for the CDR3: TGTGCCAGCAGATCGGAGGCCGAGATCTATGGCTACACCTTC. This sequence encodes CASRSEAEIYGYTF.

The chain uses TRBV14 and TRBJ1-6, with D possibly matching TRBD1 (6 bases). V lost 4 bases and J 7 bases, leaving 11 bases between the germline ends. CDR3 length: 14 amino acids. In germline, CDR1 is SGHDN, CDR2 FVKESK. The CDR3 is CASSPLTGNSPLHF. Written as DNA, the CDR3 is TGTGCCAGCAGCCCCTTGACAGGCAATTCACCCCTCCACTTT.

The CDR3 sequence is CASSAQGSYEQYV. The CDR3 coding sequence is TGTGCCAGCAGTGCACAGGGTTCCTACGAGCAGTACGTC. This chain joins TRBV6-1 and TRBJ2-7, with D possibly TRBD1 on 6 matching bases. The CDR3 runs 13 residues. V gave up 4 bases and J gave up 1 base, with 8 bases separating them. Germline lookup yields CDR1 MNHNS and CDR2 SASEGT.

This clonotype was recorded once. One base away lies a much larger clone, so this may be a sequencing read error. The V gene is TRBV4-1, the J gene TRBJ1-6; D is undetermined. The CDR3 runs 14 residues. Germline CDR1 and CDR2: MGHRA and YSYEKL. The CDR3 spells CASGQDPRDSPLHF. The CDR3 bases are TGCGCCAGCGGCCAAGATCCGCGGGATTCACCCCTCCACTTT.

Many counts were recorded for this clonotype. J is TRBJ2-7 and V is TRBV20-1; possibly TRBD1 for D (5 bases). Germline lookup yields CDR1 DFQATT and CDR2 SNEGSKA (reference sequence). V was shortened by 3 bases and J by 4 bases, with 13 bases between the two germline ends. This CDR3 has 13 residues. The CDR3 DNA reads as TGCAGTGCTAGGGACACCGTTTCTTACGAGCAGTACGTC. Amino acids: CSARDTVSYEQYV.

V usage is TRBV25-1 and J usage is TRBJ2-4, with D tentatively TRBD2 (5 bases). In germline, CDR1 is MGHDK, CDR2 SYGVNS. The CDR3 runs to 13 residues. Trimming shortened V by 7 bases and J by 6 bases, and 13 bases separated the two germline ends. The CDR3 DNA reads TGTGCCAGCACTATTGGGGAGTTAAACATTCAGTACTTC. Its protein is CASTIGELNIQYF.

The table lists this clonotype with a few counts. V usage is TRBV6-1 and J usage is TRBJ2-7, with D perhaps TRBD1 (6 bases). The CDR3 covers 14 residues. The germline V and J ends were trimmed by 4 bases and 5 bases, with 15 bases remaining between them. Per germline, CDR1 MNHNS and CDR2 SASEGT. The CDR3 bases are TGTGCCAGCAGTGGGCAGGGGTGGACGAACGAGCAGTACGTC. This encodes CASSGQGWTNEQYV.